This T cell receptor beta chain was sequenced in a study of vaccination and CD4 T cells after COVID-19. Looking at the study overall: The authors gave control cultures a CEFX pool, an HIV-1 Nef pool, or no peptide.

Researchers used the Oncomine TCR Beta short-read assay to sequence DNA from cultured CD4+ T cells. It was cultured CD4+ T cells from which genomic DNA was extracted. TCRdb redid the calling of the PCR reads with MiXCR, one entry per CDR3 protein. The sample shows some 7,000 distinct CDR3 sequences, about 35% of them seen only once. The J segment lost 1 base and the V segment lost 2 bases, leaving 0 bases of the junction unmatched. Germline CDR1 and CDR2: MNHEY and SVGAGI. The CDR3 sequence is 15 residues long. There are a few counts of this clonotype. Its antigen is unidentified. Treatment here: approximately 9-day PBMC culture with coronavirus spike peptide pools or control peptides (ViraFEST assay). Prior to the COVID-19 pandemic (2011-2018), the unexposed donor's CD4+ T cells were collected. IL-2 at 9.5 to 10 IU/ml and peptide pools at roughly 10 ug/ml were added to PBMCs cultured at about 2 million per well.

The rearrangement joins TRBV6-5 to TRBJ1-5; 9 bases line up with TRBD1. This receptor was obtained from a human donor in good health. The source material was CD4+ T cells from blood, cultured in vitro. In DNA form, the CDR3 reads TGTGCCAGCAGTTACGGGACAGGGAGCAATCAGCCCCAGCATTTT. Amino acid sequence: CASSYGTGSNQPQHF.